These 32 T cell receptor beta chains share one sample of origin, sequenced in a study of cytomegalovirus exposure and HLA in healthy donors. This table comes from immunoSEQ multiplex PCR, and its TCRdb copy is limited to in-frame clones, with some not included. Here the sample spans over 150,000 clones, roughly 84% being singletons. The sequencing sample was made of PBMCs. The receptors were gathered from a young woman in good health and CMV-seropositive.

The CDR3 is CATKASGGQETQYF. The CDR3 region has the DNA TGTGCCACCAAAGCTAGCGGGGGTCAAGAGACCCAGTACTTC. The V and J genes are TRBV15 and TRBJ2-5, with TRBD2 matching 10 bases. The CDR3 consists of 14 residues. Trimming took 7 bases from V and 2 from J; bases not matched to a gene: 4. The V gene's germline CDR1 is LNHNV and CDR2 YYDKDF (reference sequence).

The rearrangement uses TRBV20-1 and TRBJ1-2; D unresolved. Germline V gene data show CDR1 as DFQATT and CDR2 as SNEGSKA (reference sequence). This CDR3 has 11 residues. Trimming removed 6 bases at V and 4 bases at J, with 9 bases between. CDR3 sequence reads: CSAANVYGYTF. Written as DNA, the CDR3 is TGCAGTGCCGCGAACGTCTATGGCTACACCTTC.

This sequence joins TRBV7-9 and TRBJ2-3; D perhaps matches TRBD2 (5 bases). V was cut by 8 bases and J by 0 bases, with 15 bases left in between. Germline V lookup: CDR1 SEHNR, CDR2 FQNEAQ (reference sequence). This CDR3 has 15 amino acids. DNA of the CDR3: TGTGCCAGCGGATCCCACCGGGGTAGCACAGATACGCAGTATTTT. It translates to CASGSHRGSTDTQYF.

The chain uses TRBV5-1 and TRBJ2-3; possible D gene TRBD2, 7 bases. The CDR3 loop spans 15 amino acids. Trimming removed 0 bases at V and 4 bases at J, with 12 bases between. CDR1 and CDR2 from the germline V gene are SGHRS and YFSETQ. CDR3 in DNA: TGCGCCAGCAGCTTGGGGGGGGGCCCCCCAGATACGCAGTATTTT. Translated: CASSLGGGPPDTQYF.

The rearrangement joins TRBV11-3 to TRBJ2-1, with unresolved D. From germline, CDR1 is SGHNT and CDR2 YENEEA. This CDR3 comprises 16 residues. V shed 5 bases and J shed 2 bases, with 16 bases lying between them. As DNA, the CDR3 is TGTGCCAGCAGCCTTAGCCTAGGCGGAGCCTACAATGAGCAGTTCTTC. Translated, it gives CASSLSLGGAYNEQFF.

The V gene is TRBV2, the J gene TRBJ2-1; D remains ambiguous. Germline assignment: CDR1 SNHLY and CDR2 FYNNEI. With 3 bases removed from V and 10 bases from J, the gap between germline ends came to 10 bases. The CDR3 length is 12 residues. Here the CDR3 DNA reads TGTGCCAGCAGTGACTACTCCCGGGAGCAGTTCTTC. This codes for CASSDYSREQFF.

The gene calls are TRBV19 and TRBJ1-5; 8 nucleotides line up with TRBD1. Germline loops: CDR1 LNHDA, CDR2 SQIVND (reference sequence). V dropped 5 bases and J dropped 4; count of bases not matched to a gene: 10. The CDR3 consists of 16 residues. The CDR3 sequence is CASSHKRQGQNQPQHF. The CDR3 DNA follows: TGTGCCAGTAGTCACAAAAGACAGGGGCAGAATCAGCCCCAGCATTTT.

This sequence joins TRBV7-2 and TRBJ2-7; possibly TRBD1 for D (6 bases). Trimming pared 5 bases from V and 4 bases from J, leaving 15 bases between. CDR1 is SGHTA and CDR2 is FQGNSA in the germline V gene. The CDR3 loop spans 14 amino acids. The DNA of the CDR3 is TGTGCCAGCAGCCCCACCCCCGGGACATACGAGCAGTACTTC. Protein: CASSPTPGTYEQYF.

This clone was seen a handful of times. J is TRBJ1-2 and V is TRBV5-8, with TRBD1 matching over 8 bases. Germline-derived CDR1 and CDR2 are SGHTS and YDEGEE. Germline trimming cut 2 bases from V and 8 bases from J; bases unmatched to any gene: 5. This CDR3 region has 13 residues. For the CDR3, the DNA is TGTGCCAGCAGCTTTTCGACAGGGGAAGGCTACACCTTC. Its translation is CASSFSTGEGYTF.

V gene TRBV4-1 combines with J gene TRBJ1-2, with 8 bases fitting TRBD1. Germline lookup yields CDR1 MGHRA and CDR2 YSYEKL. CDR3 length: 15 amino acids. The J segment lost 7 bases and the V segment lost 3 bases, leaving 10 bases of the junction unmatched. CDR3 sequence (DNA): TGCGCCAGCAGCCAGGCCAGACAGGGGACCTCTGGCTACACCTTC. This sequence encodes CASSQARQGTSGYTF.

V gene TRBV7-3 combines with J gene TRBJ2-1; D is perhaps TRBD2 (7 bases). V lost 1 base and J 4 bases, leaving 11 bases between the germline ends. The germline CDR1 and CDR2 sequences are SGHTA and FQGTGA. The CDR3 totals 15 residues. As DNA, the CDR3 is TGTGCCAGCAGCTTAAGCGGGGGCTCTTACAATGAGCAGTTCTTC. Protein: CASSLSGGSYNEQFF.

This rearrangement joins TRBV4-1 to TRBJ2-7; TRBD1 matches at 9 bases. Looked up from germline, CDR1 is MGHRA and CDR2 is YSYEKL. After removal of 4 bases from V and 3 bases from J, the junction contained 4 bases not matched to a gene. CDR3 size: 14 residues. Here the CDR3 reads CASSRTGQGYEQYF. In DNA form, the CDR3 reads TGCGCCAGCAGCCGGACGGGACAGGGCTACGAGCAGTACTTC.

V gene TRBV7-9 combines with J gene TRBJ1-5; 7 bases are a match to TRBD1. Trimming at V came to 4 bases and at J to 0 bases, leaving 12 bases not matched to a gene. Germline CDR1 reads SEHNR; CDR2 reads FQNEAQ (reference sequence). The CDR3 has 18 residues. The CDR3 loop reads CASSSLGTDPNSNQPQHF. The CDR3 coding sequence is TGTGCCAGCAGCTCCCTGGGGACAGACCCAAATAGCAATCAGCCCCAGCATTTT.

This rearrangement joins TRBV18 to TRBJ2-5; no reliable D call. The ends were cut back, 6 bases at V and 0 bases at J, with 8 bases in the middle. The CDR3 length is 13 residues. The germline CDR1 and CDR2 sequences are KGHSH and LQKENI. CDR3: CASSATNQETQYF. The CDR3 nucleotides are TGTGCCAGCTCGGCCACGAACCAAGAGACCCAGTACTTC.

The chain employs TRBV4-1 and TRBJ1-1; no clear D gene. The CDR3 runs to 17 residues. Per the germline V gene, CDR1 is MGHRA and CDR2 is YSYEKL. Trimming removed 2 bases from V and 2 bases from J, with 18 bases in between. The CDR3 region has the DNA TGCGCCAGCAGCCAATCCCCTCCGGAGGGCCGAAACACTGAAGCTTTCTTT. Translating it yields CASSQSPPEGRNTEAFF.

The V gene is TRBV9, the J gene TRBJ1-2, with D possibly matching TRBD1 (6 bases). V gave up 2 bases and J gave up 6 bases, with 14 bases separating them. CDR3 length: 14 amino acids. Germline V CDR1 and CDR2: SGDLS, YYNGEE. The CDR3 nucleotides are TGTGCCAGCAGCGTTGACCAGGGGCGAGATGGCTACACCTTC. Translated: CASSVDQGRDGYTF.

The rearrangement uses TRBV12-5 and TRBJ1-3; no clear D. Between the trimmed V and J ends, which lost 9 bases and 11 bases, there was a span of 20 bases. This CDR3 has 13 amino acids. Germline V gene sequence: CDR1 LGHNT, CDR2 FRNRAP. CDR3 amino acids: CASSKLGSVAIYF. The CDR3 nucleotides read TGTGCTAGCTCGAAACTGGGCTCCGTTGCCATATATTTT.

V gene TRBV6-1 combines with J gene TRBJ1-1, with 7 bases lining up with TRBD1. CDR1 and CDR2 (germline): MNHNS, SASEGT. V shed 3 bases and J 11 bases; nucleotides not matched to a gene: 15. The CDR3 runs to 15 residues. CDR3 region: CASSERQGANGRAFF. In DNA, the CDR3 is TGTGCCAGCAGTGAGCGACAGGGTGCCAACGGGCGTGCTTTCTTT.

The CDR3 spells CAISRGNQPQHF. Written as DNA, the CDR3 is TGTGCCATCAGTAGGGGGAATCAGCCCCAGCATTTT. This rearrangement joins TRBV10-3 to TRBJ1-5; tentatively, D is TRBD1 (6 bases). Trimming cost V 5 bases and J 4 bases, with 6 bases left between them. This CDR3 comprises 12 residues. Germline CDR1 is ENHRY and CDR2 is SYGVKD.

The chain is built from TRBV6-6 and TRBJ1-2; D not resolved. CDR1 is MNHNY, CDR2 SVGAGI, per germline (reference sequence). Trimming cost V 5 bases and J 4 bases, with 11 bases left between them. This CDR3 region has 13 residues. The CDR3: CASSKPGPYGYTF. CDR3 nucleotide sequence: TGTGCCAGCAGTAAACCCGGTCCCTATGGCTACACCTTC.

Only one count was recorded for this clone. This rearrangement joins TRBV19 to TRBJ1-2; perhaps TRBD1 as D (6 bases). The CDR3 totals 16 residues. V was cut by 7 bases and J by 4 bases, with 22 bases left in between. Germline values: CDR1 LNHDA, CDR2 SQIVND (reference sequence). CDR3 bases: TGTGCCAGTATTGGATCATTAGGGACAAATACCTATGGCTACACCTTC. This encodes CASIGSLGTNTYGYTF.

The chain couples TRBV9 to TRBJ1-3, with D tentatively TRBD1 (5 bases). Germline values: CDR1 SGDLS, CDR2 YYNGEE. This CDR3 spans 16 amino acids. Deletions cut 0 bases from V and 2 bases from J, with 12 bases between. Here the CDR3 reads CASSVGGEVPGNTIYF. CDR3 DNA sequence: TGTGCCAGCAGCGTAGGGGGGGAAGTACCTGGAAACACCATATATTTT. Looking up the rest from reference TRBV9 and TRBJ1-3 gives the full variable domain: DSGVTQTPKHLITATGQRVTLRCSPRSGDLSVYWYQQSLDQGLQFLIQYYNGEERAKGNILERFSAQQFPDLHSELNLSSLELGDSALYFCASSVGGEVPGNTIYFGEGSWLTVV.

The chain uses TRBV13 and TRBJ2-1; tentatively, D is TRBD2 (5 bases). CDR3 length equals 15 residues. V was trimmed by 5 bases and J by 5 bases, leaving 16 bases between them. The germline gives CDR1 PRHDT, CDR2 FYEKMQ (reference sequence). CDR3: CASSVTAGVNNEQFF. In nucleotides, the CDR3 is TGTGCCAGCAGCGTTACGGCCGGGGTGAACAATGAGCAGTTCTTC.

This rearrangement joins TRBV9 to TRBJ2-7; 15 bases are shared with TRBD2. CDR1 is SGDLS and CDR2 is YYNGEE in the germline V gene. Trimming cost V 3 bases and J 4 bases; bases outside gene matches: 5. The CDR3 length is 16 residues. CDR3 DNA: TGTGCCAGCAGCGCTGGACTAGCGGGGGGGCTATACGAGCAGTACTTC. Protein: CASSAGLAGGLYEQYF. The full variable domain, in which reference TRBV9 and TRBJ2-7 provide the parts outside the CDR3, is DSGVTQTPKHLITATGQRVTLRCSPRSGDLSVYWYQQSLDQGLQFLIQYYNGEERAKGNILERFSAQQFPDLHSELNLSSLELGDSALYFCASSAGLAGGLYEQYFGPGTRLTVT.

This sequence joins TRBV9 and TRBJ2-1; 7 bases match TRBD1. The CDR3 contains 16 residues. The junction had 11 bases not matched to a gene; V was cut back by 4 bases and J by 4 bases. Germline V lookup: CDR1 SGDLS, CDR2 YYNGEE. The chain's CDR3 is CASSLTGTAVYNEQFF. The CDR3 DNA sequence: TGTGCCAGCAGCCTTACCGGGACAGCCGTTTACAATGAGCAGTTCTTC.

This chain uses TRBV27 with TRBJ2-3; D perhaps matches TRBD2 (6 bases). Germline V gives CDR1 MNHEY, CDR2 SMNVEV (reference sequence). Trimming left V 8 bases short and J 0 bases short, with 24 bases between. The CDR3 consists of 18 residues. CDR3: CASARRAKGGESTDTQYF. CDR3 sequence (DNA): TGTGCCAGCGCCCGAAGGGCCAAAGGCGGGGAGAGCACAGATACGCAGTATTTT.

V is TRBV20-1 and J is TRBJ1-4; D is uncertain. This CDR3 region has 10 residues. The ends were cut back, 4 bases at V and 7 bases at J, with 4 bases in the middle. Germline assignment: CDR1 DFQATT and CDR2 SNEGSKA (reference sequence). Here the CDR3 DNA reads TGCAGTGCTACCCGTGAAAAACTGTTTTTT. Translated, it gives CSATREKLFF.

The chain is built from TRBV4-2 and TRBJ2-3; 10 bases map to TRBD1. The CDR3 has 20 residues. Per germline, CDR1 LGHNA and CDR2 YNFKEQ. J was trimmed by 1 base and V by 2 bases; bases with no gene match: 15. The CDR3, as DNA: TGTGCCAGCAGCCAATCGCCGGGACAGGGGATCAATGGGGGCACAGATACGCAGTATTTT. The encoded protein is CASSQSPGQGINGGTDTQYF.

The chain has TRBV10-3 and TRBJ1-3; a possible D gene is TRBD1 (5 bases). This CDR3 contains 14 residues. V lost 4 bases, J lost 0 bases, and 7 bases lay in between. Germline-derived CDR1 and CDR2 are ENHRY and SYGVKD. The CDR3 loop is CAISAQGSGNTIYF. The CDR3 bases are TGTGCCATCAGTGCCCAGGGCTCTGGAAACACCATATATTTT.

This chain uses TRBV13 with TRBJ1-1; no clear D gene. This CDR3 comprises 11 residues. Trimming shortened V by 6 bases and J by 4 bases, and 6 bases separated the two germline ends. Germline assignment: CDR1 PRHDT and CDR2 FYEKMQ (reference sequence). The CDR3 is CASRLSTEAFF. CDR3 sequence (DNA): TGTGCCAGCAGGTTGAGCACTGAAGCTTTCTTT. The whole variable domain, remainder taken from reference TRBV13 and TRBJ1-1, is AAGVIQSPRHLIKEKRETATLKCYPIPRHDTVYWYQQGPGQDPQFLISFYEKMQSDKGSIPDRFSAQQFSDYHSELNMSSLELGDSALYFCASRLSTEAFFGQGTRLTVV.

The J gene is TRBJ2-2, the V gene TRBV9, with 9 bases matching TRBD1. Losses at the gene ends were 3 bases for V and 5 bases for J; bases not matched to a gene: 5. Germline lookup yields CDR1 SGDLS and CDR2 YYNGEE. The CDR3 is 15 amino acids. CDR3 loop: CASSARQGGTGELFF. CDR3 DNA: TGTGCCAGCAGCGCCCGACAGGGGGGGACCGGGGAGCTGTTTTTT.

The J gene is TRBJ1-2, the V gene TRBV6-5; D is ambiguous. V lost 2 bases to trimming and J lost 8 bases, with 6 bases between them. This CDR3 has 11 amino acids. CDR1 is MNHEY and CDR2 is SVGAGI in the germline V gene. CDR3 in DNA: TGTGCCAGCAGTTACGTGAGCGGCTACACCTTC. Its protein product is CASSYVSGYTF.